This TCR beta chain was found in a study of T cell changes during pregnancy in multiple sclerosis. Between the trimmed V and J ends, which lost 0 bases and 2 bases, there was a span of 23 bases. The CDR3 consists of 19 residues. The germline CDR1 and CDR2 sequences are LGHNA and YSLEER. The table came from immunoSEQ multiplex PCR; TCRdb's copy has only in-frame clones and leaves some out. Of 47,000 or so clones listed, 70% to 90% are singletons. The chain combines TRBV4-3 with TRBJ2-7, with D perhaps matching TRBD2 (5 bases). This receptor was taken from a female donor with multiple sclerosis, enrolled in a pregnancy study. This specimen was peripheral blood, taken in the first trimester of pregnancy. The CDR3 spells CASSQDLPRGPDSTYEQYF. CDR3 coding DNA: TGCGCCAGCAGCCAAGATTTACCGAGAGGGCCAGATTCGACCTACGAGCAGTACTTC.